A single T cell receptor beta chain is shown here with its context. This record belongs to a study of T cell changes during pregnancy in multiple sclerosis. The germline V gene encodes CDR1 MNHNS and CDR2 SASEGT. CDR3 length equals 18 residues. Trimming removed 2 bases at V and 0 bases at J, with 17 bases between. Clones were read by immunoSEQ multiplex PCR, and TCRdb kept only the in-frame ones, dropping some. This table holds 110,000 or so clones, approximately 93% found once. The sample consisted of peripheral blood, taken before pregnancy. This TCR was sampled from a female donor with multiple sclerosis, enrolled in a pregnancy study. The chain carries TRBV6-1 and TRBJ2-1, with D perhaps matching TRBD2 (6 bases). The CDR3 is CASSEWVWGEFSYNEQFF. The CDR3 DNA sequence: TGTGCCAGCAGTGAATGGGTTTGGGGGGAGTTCTCCTACAATGAGCAGTTCTTC.